Below, 24 T cell receptor beta chains from the same sample are listed, as sequenced in a study of blood T cells in healthy people across ages. For the second PCR, which ran for about 7 to 12 cycles, a sample-barcoded 5' primer and a J-beta primer mix were used. TCRdb re-analysed the 5' RACE reads in MiXCR, keeping a single row per CDR3 protein. Counted here are 1.5 million to 1.9 million distinct CDR3 sequences, 35% to 45% occurring once; the ten biggest clones make up around 4%. Sequencing was performed on blood. These receptors all come from a woman younger than 30 in good health.

In regard to this clonotype: Given a much more abundant clone one base away, this may be a read error. V gene TRBV6-5 combines with J gene TRBJ2-7; 7 bases match TRBD1. In germline, CDR1 is MNHEY, CDR2 SVGAGI. The CDR3 extends over 13 amino acids. The junction had 4 bases not matched to a gene; V was cut back by 6 bases and J by 2 bases. The CDR3 nucleotides read TGTGCCAGCAGCCAGGGACAGCCCTACGAGCAGTACTTC. Translated, it gives CASSQGQPYEQYF.

V is TRBV10-3 and J is TRBJ2-1, with D tentatively TRBD1 (5 bases). Germline V gene data show CDR1 as ENHRY and CDR2 as SYGVKD. The V end was cut by 6 bases, the J end by 5 bases, with 8 bases between. This CDR3 has 12 residues. The CDR3 region has the DNA TGTGCCATCAGGGGGCCTAACAATGAGCAGTTCTTC. Protein product: CAIRGPNNEQFF.

This clonotype was picked up a small number of times. CDR3 residues: CATSDLPEAGGYYEQYF. The DNA for the CDR3 is TGTGCCACCAGTGATTTGCCCGAAGCGGGGGGTTACTACGAGCAGTACTTC. The chain couples TRBV24-1 to TRBJ2-7; 9 bases are shared with TRBD2. The length of the CDR3 is 17 residues. From germline, CDR1 is KGHDR and CDR2 SFDVKD. V gave up 0 bases and J gave up 3 bases; unmatched junction bases: 8.

This clonotype was picked up a small number of times. The V and J genes are TRBV20-1 and TRBJ1-1; D is perhaps TRBD1 (6 bases). V shed 6 bases and J shed 3 bases, with 17 bases lying between them. The CDR3 loop spans 14 amino acids. Germline V gene sequence: CDR1 DFQATT, CDR2 SNEGSKA (reference sequence). CDR3 nucleotide sequence: TGCAGTGCGCAGGGAGGGGGGGCGGACACTGAAGCTTTCTTT. Translating it yields CSAQGGGADTEAFF.

This chain uses TRBV7-8 with TRBJ2-3; maybe TRBD2 (6 bases). This CDR3 spans 18 amino acids. V was shortened by 1 base and J by 3 bases, with 20 bases between the two germline ends. Germline CDR1 is SGHVS and CDR2 is FQNEAQ. The CDR3 DNA follows: TGTGCCAGCAGCTTAGTAGCCCTGGGAGGACCCCTTACAGATACGCAGTATTTT. As protein: CASSLVALGGPLTDTQYF.

This clonotype was detected only a few times. The rearrangement uses TRBV28 and TRBJ1-2; D may be TRBD1 (6 bases). CDR3 length: 16 amino acids. The V gene lost 3 bases and the J gene lost 1 base, with 15 bases spanning the gap. The germline V gene has CDR1 MDHEN and CDR2 SYDVKM. This CDR3 is CASSFVGADLNYGYTF. In nucleotides, the CDR3 is TGTGCCAGCAGTTTTGTGGGGGCGGATCTTAACTATGGCTACACCTTC.

This clonotype was counted only a few times. The chain joins TRBV27 to TRBJ2-1, with D hard to call. The CDR3 runs 12 residues. Trimming removed 5 bases from V and 6 bases from J, with 8 bases in between. CDR1 is MNHEY and CDR2 is SMNVEV in the germline V gene (reference sequence). The DNA of the CDR3 is TGTGCCAGCAGTGGCATTTCCAATGAGCAGTTCTTC. This gives the protein CASSGISNEQFF.

V gene TRBV5-1 combines with J gene TRBJ2-7, with no clear D. Trimming took 5 bases from V and 3 from J, leaving 9 bases between them. The CDR3 runs 12 residues. CDR1 and CDR2 from the germline V gene are SGHRS and YFSETQ. The CDR3 DNA sequence: TGCGCCAGCAGTAACAGCTTCTACGAGCAGTACTTC. It specifies CASSNSFYEQYF.

This clonotype was observed a few times. The rearrangement uses TRBV11-2 and TRBJ2-5; D is ambiguous. The germline V and J ends were trimmed by 3 bases and 1 base, with 12 bases remaining between them. Germline V lookup: CDR1 SGHAT, CDR2 FQNNGV. This CDR3 has 15 residues. In DNA, the CDR3 is TGTGCCAGCAGCTTTGGGAACCGGTTCCAAGAGACCCAGTACTTC. It is translated as CASSFGNRFQETQYF.

This clonotype was detected ten times or more. The chain joins TRBV6-5 to TRBJ2-1, with 13 positions matching TRBD2. Germline V lookup: CDR1 MNHEY, CDR2 SVGAGI. After removal of 5 bases from V and 0 bases from J, the junction contained 1 base not matched to a gene. The CDR3 sequence is 16 residues long. This chain's CDR3 is CASSRTSGGSYNEQFF. The CDR3 nucleotides read TGTGCCAGCAGTCGGACTAGCGGGGGCTCCTACAATGAGCAGTTCTTC.

The J gene is TRBJ1-6, the V gene TRBV5-1; D ambiguous. V lost 3 bases and J lost 6, with 10 bases in between. CDR1 and CDR2 (germline): SGHRS, YFSETQ. CDR3 length: 14 residues. The CDR3 loop reads CASSSSGINSPLHF. The CDR3 DNA is TGCGCCAGCAGCTCCTCAGGAATTAATTCACCCCTCCACTTT.

This clonotype was recorded once. The J gene is TRBJ2-5, the V gene TRBV6-5, with 10 positions matching TRBD2. CDR3 length equals 13 residues. V was clipped by 7 bases and J by 11 bases; unmatched bases: 10. The V gene's germline CDR1 is MNHEY and CDR2 SVGAGI. CDR3 sequence: CASKRLAGNEQYF. CDR3 coding DNA: TGTGCCAGCAAGAGACTAGCGGGTAATGAGCAGTACTTC.

This clonotype was seen only a few times. This chain uses TRBV20-1 with TRBJ2-1, with 8 bases that match TRBD1. The germline gives CDR1 DFQATT, CDR2 SNEGSKA (reference sequence). This CDR3 is 16 amino acids long. V shed 3 bases and J 4 bases; nucleotides not matched to a gene: 11. The CDR3 DNA sequence: TGCAGTGCTAGTCCCCCGACAGGGGAAGGTTACAATGAGCAGTTCTTC. Residues: CSASPPTGEGYNEQFF.

This clonotype appeared a single time. Its ends do not fully match the called genes, so a read error is possible. This chain connects TRBV3-1 to TRBJ2-1; D is undetermined. The CDR3 contains 14 residues. CDR1 and CDR2 (germline): LGHDT, YNNKEL (reference sequence). DNA for the CDR3: TGTGCCAGCAGCCTTCTCCTGCGGCACAATGAGCGGTTCTTC. This sequence encodes CASSLLLRHNERFF.

The V gene is TRBV7-2, the J gene TRBJ2-1; 7 nucleotides align to TRBD2. The CDR3 consists of 17 residues. V gave up 5 bases and J gave up 5 bases; unmatched junction bases: 15. The germline CDR1 and CDR2 sequences are SGHTA and FQGNSA. The CDR3 nucleotides are TGTGCCAGCAGCGCCCCGCGGGACTACAAATTGAACAATGAGCAGTTCTTC. Protein product: CASSAPRDYKLNNEQFF.

This clonotype was seen a handful of times. The rearrangement joins TRBV9 to TRBJ2-1, with D possibly matching TRBD2 (6 bases). From germline, CDR1 is SGDLS and CDR2 YYNGEE. V was pared by 0 bases and J by 5 bases, with 9 bases between. This CDR3 is built from 14 residues. The CDR3: CASSVGRGNNEQFF. Written as DNA, the CDR3 is TGTGCCAGCAGCGTAGGACGCGGGAACAATGAGCAGTTCTTC.

This clonotype was seen a handful of times. The rearrangement uses TRBV5-1 and TRBJ2-7; no firm D call. Germline CDR1 is SGHRS and CDR2 is YFSETQ. The ends were cut back, 3 bases at V and 6 bases at J, with 10 bases in the middle. The CDR3 extends over 12 amino acids. The DNA for the CDR3 is TGCGCCAGCAGCTATGTAGGCCGCGAGCAGTACTTC. Translating it yields CASSYVGREQYF. The full variable domain, its missing parts supplied by reference TRBV5-1 and TRBJ2-7, is KAGVTQTPRYLIKTRGQQVTLSCSPISGHRSVSWYQQTPGQGLQFLFEYFSETQRNKGNFPGRFSGRQFSNSRSEMNVSTLELGDSALYLCASSYVGREQYFGPGTRLTVT.

V is TRBV6-5 and J is TRBJ2-1; 12 positions agree with TRBD2. Germline V lookup: CDR1 MNHEY, CDR2 SVGAGI. The CDR3 contains 16 residues. V shed 6 bases, J shed 4 bases, and the junction held 7 bases outside the gene matches. DNA for the CDR3: TGTGCCAGCAGAGGCGGGACTAGCGGGTTTTACAATGAGCAGTTCTTC. Protein: CASRGGTSGFYNEQFF.

This clonotype was found once. V usage is TRBV7-9 and J usage is TRBJ2-5, with 10 bases fitting TRBD2. The CDR3 spans 15 residues. Germline CDR1 and CDR2: SEHNR and FQNEAQ (reference sequence). V lost 3 bases and J lost 11; bases outside the gene matches: 12. CDR3 residues: CASSFGAGGRYEQYF. The DNA of the CDR3 is TGTGCCAGCAGCTTTGGAGCGGGGGGGCGCTATGAGCAGTACTTC. Looking up the rest from reference TRBV7-9 and TRBJ2-5 gives the full variable domain: DTGVSQNPRHKITKRGQNVTFRCDPISEHNRLYWYRQTLGQGPEFLTYFQNEAQLEKSRLLSDRFSAERPKGSFSTLEIQRTEQGDSAMYLCASSFGAGGRYEQYFGPGTRLLVL.

The chain couples TRBV6-2 or TRBV6-3 to TRBJ1-2; TRBD1 matches at 8 bases. V lost 4 bases and J lost 0; bases outside the gene matches: 4. Germline assignment: CDR1 MNHEY and CDR2 SVGEGT. The CDR3 is 15 amino acids. CDR3 sequence (DNA): TGTGCCAGCAGTTTCGAGACAGGGGCTAACTATGGCTACACCTTC. This encodes CASSFETGANYGYTF.

This chain joins TRBV7-3 and TRBJ1-2; perhaps TRBD1 as D (5 bases). Germline V lookup: CDR1 SGHTA, CDR2 FQGTGA. V was shortened by 4 bases and J by 7 bases, with 16 bases between the two germline ends. The length of the CDR3 is 14 residues. The CDR3 coding sequence is TGTGCCAGCAGCTCGAGTGACAGTGCAGGTGGCTACACCTTC. Its protein is CASSSSDSAGGYTF.

This clonotype was observed a few times. One end of the junction varies from germline; a read error may be responsible. This chain uses TRBV20-1 with TRBJ2-1; 8 bases are a match to TRBD2. The J call may be incorrect, as the DNA end agrees better with TRBJ2-7. Germline V gene lookup returns CDR1 DFQATT and CDR2 SNEGSKA (reference sequence). CDR3 length equals 15 residues. The CDR3 DNA is TGCAGTGCCAGAGGCGGGAGGAGGTCCTACAATGAGCAGTACTTC. Translated, it gives CSARGGRRSYNEQYF.

The sample holds a few counts of this clonotype. The rearrangement joins TRBV4-2 to TRBJ1-5; no definite D call. The CDR3 sequence is 15 residues long. From germline, CDR1 is LGHNA and CDR2 YNFKEQ. V was clipped by 0 bases and J by 4 bases, with 10 bases between them. In DNA form, the CDR3 reads TGTGCCAGCAGCCAAGATACCCTCGGGAATCAGCCCCAGCATTTT. Its protein is CASSQDTLGNQPQHF.

This clonotype was observed a handful of times. V usage is TRBV12-3 or TRBV12-4 and J usage is TRBJ2-1; tentative D call: TRBD1 (6 bases). Trimming pared 4 bases from V and 8 bases from J, leaving 9 bases between. This CDR3 is 12 amino acids long. The CDR3 bases are TGTGCCAGCAGTTACAGGGCCCATGAGCAGTTCTTC. It translates to CASSYRAHEQFF.